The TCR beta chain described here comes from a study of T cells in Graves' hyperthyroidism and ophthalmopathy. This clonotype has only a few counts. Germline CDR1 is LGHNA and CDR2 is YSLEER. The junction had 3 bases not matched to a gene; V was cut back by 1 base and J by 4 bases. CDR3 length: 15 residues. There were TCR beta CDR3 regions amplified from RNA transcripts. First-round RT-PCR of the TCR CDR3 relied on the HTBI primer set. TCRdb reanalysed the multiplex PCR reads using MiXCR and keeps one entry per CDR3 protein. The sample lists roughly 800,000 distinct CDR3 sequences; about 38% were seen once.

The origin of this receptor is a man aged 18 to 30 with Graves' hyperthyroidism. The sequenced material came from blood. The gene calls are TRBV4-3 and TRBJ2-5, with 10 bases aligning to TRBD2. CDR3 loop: CASSQGAGGAETQYF. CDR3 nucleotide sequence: TGCGCCAGCAGCCAAGGAGCGGGGGGGGCAGAGACCCAGTACTTC.